This entry lists 10 T cell receptor beta chains sequenced from one sample in a study of breast tumors, draining lymph nodes, adjacent tissues. The lymph nodes were axillary draining lymph nodes from breast cancer patients. TCRdb ran MiXCR on the multiplex PCR reads and lists one entry per CDR3 protein. The sample has about 230,000 distinct CDR3 sequences; around 32% are singletons. Sequenced material: axillary lymph node tissue. Receptors originate from a female donor with breast cancer. Some clones in this sample may be carry-over from other donors' samples.

V gene TRBV3-1 combines with J gene TRBJ1-1, with 11 bases identical to TRBD1. There are 16 residues in the CDR3. The ends lost 5 bases at V and 5 bases at J; junction bases unmatched: 10. Germline-derived CDR1 and CDR2 are LGHDT and YNNKEL (reference sequence). This CDR3 reads CASSSRPGQGGTEAFF. Written as DNA, the CDR3 is TGTGCCAGCAGCTCCCGTCCGGGACAGGGGGGAACTGAAGCTTTCTTT.

This clonotype showed up many times. The V and J genes are TRBV20-1 and TRBJ2-4; D remains ambiguous. CDR3 length: 14 amino acids. Trimming removed 1 base at V and 5 bases at J, with 12 bases between. Germline CDR1 is DFQATT and CDR2 is SNEGSKA (reference sequence). The CDR3 reads CSARVIGNQNIQYF. Written as DNA, the CDR3 is TGCAGTGCTAGAGTAATTGGAAACCAAAACATTCAGTACTTC.

The sample holds a few counts of this clonotype. A single base separates this from a much larger clone, so it may be a read error. V and J are TRBV20-1 and TRBJ2-5; 7 nucleotides line up with TRBD2. The germline CDR1 and CDR2 sequences are DFQATT and SNEGSKA (reference sequence). The CDR3 spans 12 residues. With 4 bases clipped from V and 7 bases from J, the junction kept 6 bases outside the gene matches. The CDR3 DNA follows: TGCAGTGCTACCGGGGGGTTCGGGACCCAGTACTTC. Translating it yields CSATGGFGTQYF.

This clonotype was seen repeatedly, ten times or more. This rearrangement joins TRBV28 to TRBJ2-5; possible D gene TRBD2, 5 bases. From germline, CDR1 is MDHEN and CDR2 SYDVKM. The CDR3 sequence is 14 residues long. V lost 2 bases and J 9 bases, leaving 16 bases between the germline ends. In DNA form, the CDR3 reads TGTGCCAGCAGTTTAGATTCGGGCGCGGAGGCCCAGTACTTC. It yields the protein CASSLDSGAEAQYF.

The CDR3 loop reads CASSRTGGQLFF. DNA of the CDR3: TGTGCCAGCAGCAGGACAGGGGGCCAACTGTTTTTT. V is TRBV6-2 or TRBV6-3 and J is TRBJ1-4; 11 nucleotides agree with TRBD1. Germline values: CDR1 MNHEY, CDR2 SVGEGT. V shed 6 bases and J 12 bases; nucleotides not matched to a gene: 3. The CDR3 runs to 12 residues.

The table lists this clonotype with many counts. The V call is TRBV6-6, the J call TRBJ2-7; TRBD2 matches 12 bases. The CDR3 contains 16 residues. From germline, CDR1 is MNHNY and CDR2 SVGAGI (reference sequence). The V segment lost 0 bases and the J segment 5 bases; nucleotides outside the gene matches: 5. CDR3: CASSYSPSGRAHEQYF. The DNA of the CDR3 is TGTGCCAGCAGTTACTCGCCTAGCGGGAGGGCCCACGAGCAGTACTTC.

The J gene is TRBJ2-5, the V gene TRBV20-1, with 11 bases identical to TRBD1. The CDR3 is made up of 13 amino acids. Germline CDR1 reads DFQATT; CDR2 reads SNEGSKA (reference sequence). V shed 2 bases, J shed 5 bases, and the junction held 1 base outside the gene matches. The CDR3 bases are TGCAGTGCTAGAAGGACAGGGGGCGAGACCCAGTACTTC. It yields the protein CSARRTGGETQYF.

CDR3 sequence: CASSTTGGRDNEQFF. In DNA form, the CDR3 reads TGTGCCAGTAGTACGACAGGGGGCCGGGACAATGAGCAGTTCTTC. This chain links TRBV19 with TRBJ2-1, with TRBD1 matching 10 bases. This CDR3 has 15 residues. Germline-derived CDR1 and CDR2 are LNHDA and SQIVND (reference sequence). V shed 4 bases and J 5 bases; nucleotides not matched to a gene: 5.

This clonotype has ten or more counts. Relative to the germline gene, one junction end is altered; a read error may explain this. This rearrangement joins TRBV7-2 to TRBJ1-6, with 7 nucleotides matching TRBD1. CDR3 length: 12 residues. The germline V gene encodes CDR1 SGHTA and CDR2 FQGNSA. CDR3 residues: CASSLNRGPLHF. The CDR3 DNA is TGTGCCAGCAGCCTCAACAGGGGACCCCTTCACTTT.

This clonotype was observed many times. V usage is TRBV11-2 and J usage is TRBJ2-1; D tentatively reads TRBD1 or TRBD2 (6 bases each). The CDR3 is made up of 12 amino acids. Per the germline V gene, CDR1 is SGHAT and CDR2 is FQNNGV. The V end was cut by 3 bases, the J end by 10 bases, with 10 bases between. CDR3: CASSFRGHEQFF. The CDR3 DNA is TGTGCCAGCAGCTTCCGGGGGCACGAGCAGTTCTTC.